These T cell receptor beta chains were read from a single sample in a study of ipilimumab plus nivolumab after autologous stem cell transplantation. Repertoires were generated with immunoSEQ multiplex PCR, while TCRdb's copy carries only in-frame clones and drops some. The repertoire holds tens of thousands of clones, over 90% seen once, with 0.75% to 1% in the top ten. The specimen comprised PBMCs, sampled in a trial of ipilimumab plus nivolumab as post-transplant consolidation. The receptors come from a male donor with multiple myeloma. CDR3s include the opening cysteine and the closing phenylalanine or tryptophan. The D gene is left open where the match is weak.

>TRBV7-2|.
CASSLVGNTEAFF
>TRBV18|.
CASSPGETQYF
>TRBV7-2|TRBD2
CASSLGTSGRYEQYF
>TRBV6-6|.
CASSYLPDYGEKLFF
>TRBV28|TRBD2
CASSPWAGGLNEQFF
>TRBV11-2|.
CASSLGGRQETQYF
>TRBV6-1|.
CASSDTRFVETQYF
>TRBV4-3|.
CASSQDFLASYNEQFF
>TRBV11-2|.
CASSSRGGWGSTDTQYF
>TRBV7-2|.
CASSLSRDTQYF
>TRBV6-5|.
CASSYSPGSSYEQYF
>TRBV6-5|.
CASRLAYEQYF
>TRBV5-1|.
CASSRGRDRSGNTIYF
>TRBV28|.
CASSSSGTSMNTEAFF
>TRBV4-1|.
CASSQRSANYGYTF
>TRBV13|.
CASSPTTGGDTGELFF
>TRBV4-1|TRBD1
CASSTQGAAGYTF
>TRBV28|.
CATSLGRRNEQFF
>TRBV5-1|.
CASSLGPTDTQYF
>TRBV4-1|.
CASSQAMTGNTEAFF
>TRBV7-2|.
CASSLGPEAGTQYF
>TRBV28|TRBD1
CASSPGQGGNSPLHF
>TRBV7-2|TRBD2
CASSRTSGFETQYF
>TRBV2|.
CASSDRTPDTQYF
>TRBV19|TRBD2
CASSTAGAGETQYF
>TRBV7-9|.
CASSLGRGKYYGYTF
>TRBV7-2|TRBD1
CASSLLGQGATDTQYF
>TRBV28|.
CASSTTSTDTQYF
>TRBV19|TRBD1
CASSNAPRGLVSEAFF
>TRBV4-3|TRBD2
CASSPRAIAGGSPDTQYF